The text below deals with one T cell receptor (beta chain). Antigen specificity is unknown. Repertoires were generated with immunoSEQ multiplex PCR, while TCRdb's copy carries only in-frame clones and drops some. The data contain around 77,000 clones, approximately 98% of them singletons. This entry belongs to a study of Tregs in tolerant kidney transplant recipients. Study-wide context: Mixed chimerism was transient after nonmyeloablative marrow transplants from related graft donors.

In germline, CDR1 is SGDLS, CDR2 YYNGEE. V lost 3 bases to trimming and J lost 4 bases; unmatched junction nucleotides: 6. The CDR3 has 14 amino acids. Study results and caveats: Tolerant patients' donor-specific Tregs expanded beyond overall Tregs, suggesting antigen-driven growth.

This chain links TRBV9 with TRBJ1-2; 7 bases are shared with TRBD1. This specimen consisted of CD4+ T cells from blood, obtained before the transplant. This TCR was recovered from a human donor who received a combined kidney and bone marrow transplant. The CDR3 nucleotides are TGTGCCAGCAGCGGCACAGGGGTGAGCTATGGCTACACCTTC. Protein: CASSGTGVSYGYTF. Filled out from reference TRBV9 and TRBJ1-2, the complete variable domain reads DSGVTQTPKHLITATGQRVTLRCSPRSGDLSVYWYQQSLDQGLQFLIQYYNGEERAKGNILERFSAQQFPDLHSELNLSSLELGDSALYFCASSGTGVSYGYTFGSGTRLTVV.